This TCR beta chain was captured in a study of blood T cell repertoires in COVID-19 (dated by TCRdb to 2018 to 2020). Notes on the research overall: Samples from collaborators originated in the United States, Italy and Spain and spanned both the acute and convalescent phases of COVID-19. Subjects who had been exposed to COVID-19, were actively infected with it, or had recovered from it provided the deeply sampled blood TCRbeta repertoires that made up the dataset. The repertoires were released in a freely available public database intended as a resource for research on the immune response to SARS-CoV-2. Sample metadata almost always included a de-identified subject ID, COVID-19 status, age in years and sex. Where available, HLA class I and class II types were taken from metadata supplied by the sample provider and were not determined by assay-based typing. The prospective study material was composed of cDNA or gDNA derived from T cells, B-cell-depleted T cells, or PBMCs. The samples were drawn from the first 160 participants of the ongoing ImmuneRACE study and from 950 to 1,500 subjects provided by 6 global collaborators. Study-wide findings and limitations: Clinical and demographic metadata were provided uncurated, with the amount varying by source and participant.

TCRbeta CDR3 regions were amplified from genomic DNA by means of the immunoSEQ Assay, a bias-controlled multiplex PCR. The original methods were these. The number of nucleated cells in each sample was estimated from the amplification of reference gene primers within the assay. To quantify the absolute abundance of each unique TCRbeta CDR3 rearrangement, sequence reads were collapsed and filtered. For each sample, productive Simpson clonality was calculated by taking the square root of Simpson's diversity index across productive rearrangements. Sourced from immuneACCESS, this table was stored by TCRdb with only in-frame sequences that have V and J called. A share of the clones is absent; for the studies checked, an unresolved V gene accounts for under half, and the remainder has no known explanation. V and J calls plus clone size are reproduced from that table; the DNA served to infer D and trimming. The sample has 350,000 or so clones on record, 88% of them singletons. The ten largest clones add up to approximately 1% of the sample.

Enrolling through a virtual design, the prospective study's participants ranged in age from roughly 18 to 95 years and lived across 24 United States geographic areas. Cohort assignment in the prospective study relied on participant-reported clinical history from a screening survey and a study questionnaire. A participant counted as exposed if, within 2 weeks of entering the study, that participant had been in contact with someone who had a PCR-confirmed or clinician-diagnosed COVID-19 case. Mobile phlebotomists in the prospective study collected whole blood, serum and a nasopharyngeal or oropharyngeal swab from every participant. Participants in the prospective study had the option to provide additional blood draws and questionnaires over an approximately 2-month period. Before DNA extraction, blood samples from the prospective study were shipped at room temperature or frozen. Note on this clone: The antigen it binds to is not known. No quality values exist for individual bases; no much larger clone is one base distant.

The receptor comes from a woman aged 25 to 45 who had been exposed to COVID-19. The material sequenced was PBMCs or T cells enriched from blood (not recorded which).

The CDR3 protein sequence reads: CSVEMRDGYTF. The sequenced DNA is TGCAGCGTTGAAATGCGGGATGGCTACACCTTC. Recombination linked TRBV29-1 to TRBJ1-2, with no confidently assigned D gene. From the cysteine through the phenylalanine, the CDR3 covers 11 amino acids. The read is trimmed to its CDR3 DNA, 33 bases read in frame from base 1. V gives up 2 bases and J gives up 6 bases, and the segment between their germline ends measures 7 bases. CDR1 and CDR2, per the germline V gene, are SQVTM and ANQGSEA.